One T cell receptor (beta chain) is described in this entry. No antigen is known for it. Two oligonucleotides, mixed equimolar, formed the beta constant-region primer covering TRBC1 and TRBC2. The ligated cDNA underwent four PCR rounds using SP2 and nested alpha and beta constant-region primers. TCRdb itself ran the UMI-ligation and nested PCR reads through MiXCR, one entry per CDR3 protein. The data hold roughly 83,000 distinct CDR3 sequences, with roughly 12% observed a single time. Cells stained for CD3, CD4, CD8, CD45RA and CD27 were sorted into four subsets. The CDR3 is made up of 17 amino acids. The V gene's germline CDR1 is SGHKS and CDR2 YYEKEE (reference sequence). The V and J ends lost 4 bases and 3 bases, in that order; junction bases with no gene match: 14. This sample stems from a study of naive and memory T cell subsets. The study's findings and limits: Over 95% of naive TCR sequences appeared only once after error correction, unlike memory subsets. Possibly reflecting memory cells re-expressing CD45RA, a few larger clonotypes occurred in naive repertoires, especially CD8.

This chain connects TRBV5-5 to TRBJ2-7; 9 bases are shared with TRBD1. Sequences were obtained from naive CD4+ T cells from blood. The clonotype was recovered from a human donor in good health. The CDR3 sequence: CASSDHYRDRVNYEQYF. The CDR3 nucleotides read TGTGCCAGCAGCGACCACTACCGGGACAGGGTCAACTACGAGCAGTACTTC.